A selection of T cell receptor beta chains follows, all from one sample in a study of shared clonotypes between healthy human individuals. Using immunoSEQ multiplex PCR, the repertoire was profiled, and TCRdb retains in-frame clones only, with some absent. The profile covers hundreds of thousands of clones, with around 79% appearing a single time and more than 9% taken by the ten largest. Input material: memory CD4+ T cells sorted from blood. The receptors were sampled from a man younger than 40 in good health. The CDR3 runs from the conserved cysteine through the conserved F or W. The order of the fields is J gene, clone size, V gene, D gene, CDR3 DNA, CDR3 protein. A D gene is named only where the DNA matches it firmly. Expanded clones are given a class, and other clones once, few, many or no size at all.

J gene: TRBJ2-1; clone size: once; V gene: TRBV4-3; D gene: TRBD2; CDR3 DNA: TGCGCCAGCAGCCAAGATTACGGACTAGCGGGAATAAATGAGCAGTTCTTC; CDR3 protein: CASSQDYGLAGINEQFF
J gene: TRBJ2-7; clone size: .; V gene: TRBV5-3; D gene: TRBD1; CDR3 DNA: TGTGCCAGAAGCTTGACAGGGGGCCAGTACGAGCAGTACTTC; CDR3 protein: CARSLTGGQYEQYF
J gene: TRBJ2-1; clone size: .; V gene: TRBV20-1; D gene: .; CDR3 DNA: TGCAGTGCCCGTTCCAATGAGCAGTTCTTC; CDR3 protein: CSARSNEQFF
J gene: TRBJ2-7; clone size: once; V gene: TRBV27; D gene: .; CDR3 DNA: TGTGCCAGCAGTTTCCGGCAGGCTGCCGAGCAGTACTTC; CDR3 protein: CASSFRQAAEQYF
J gene: TRBJ1-2; clone size: .; V gene: TRBV2; D gene: .; CDR3 DNA: TGTGCCAGCAGTTACGACAGTTCTAACTATGGCTACACCTTC; CDR3 protein: CASSYDSSNYGYTF
J gene: TRBJ2-1; clone size: .; V gene: TRBV9; D gene: TRBD2; CDR3 DNA: TGTGCCAGCAGCGCTAGCGGGAGTGGGCACAATGAGCAGTTCTTC; CDR3 protein: CASSASGSGHNEQFF
J gene: TRBJ2-1; clone size: .; V gene: TRBV6-5; D gene: TRBD1; CDR3 DNA: TGTGCCAGCAGTTACCGGGACAGGGACAATGAGCAGTTCTTC; CDR3 protein: CASSYRDRDNEQFF
J gene: TRBJ1-4; clone size: .; V gene: TRBV9; D gene: TRBD1; CDR3 DNA: TGTGCCAGCAGTGCAGGACAGGGGGCGCAAACTAATGAAAAACTGTTTTTT; CDR3 protein: CASSAGQGAQTNEKLFF
J gene: TRBJ2-3; clone size: .; V gene: TRBV10-1; D gene: TRBD2; CDR3 DNA: TGCGCCAGCAGTGAAAGCGGGAGAACAGATACGCAGTATTTT; CDR3 protein: CASSESGRTDTQYF
J gene: TRBJ1-5; clone size: .; V gene: TRBV21-1; D gene: .; CDR3 DNA: TGTGCCAGGGGACAGTTTAGCAATCAGCCCCAGCATTTT; CDR3 protein: CARGQFSNQPQHF
J gene: TRBJ2-2; clone size: few; V gene: TRBV7-9; D gene: TRBD2; CDR3 DNA: TGTGCCAGCAGCTTAGCGCTAGCGGGAACCGGGGAGCTGTTTTTT; CDR3 protein: CASSLALAGTGELFF
J gene: TRBJ1-1; clone size: .; V gene: TRBV19; D gene: .; CDR3 DNA: TGTGCCAGTAAGGGCTGGGACGTACAAGGGGAGGCTGAAGCTTTCTTT; CDR3 protein: CASKGWDVQGEAEAFF
J gene: TRBJ2-1; clone size: once; V gene: TRBV5-1; D gene: TRBD2; CDR3 DNA: TGCGCCAGCAGCTTAGCTAGCGGACCTTACAATGAGCAGTTCTTC; CDR3 protein: CASSLASGPYNEQFF
J gene: TRBJ1-1; clone size: .; V gene: TRBV5-1; D gene: .; CDR3 DNA: TGCGCCAGCAGCGGGGGACAGAACACTGAAGCTTTCTTT; CDR3 protein: CASSGGQNTEAFF
J gene: TRBJ2-5; clone size: .; V gene: TRBV19; D gene: .; CDR3 DNA: TGTGCCAGTAGTATACTTCAGGACGGCCAAGAGACCCAGTACTTC; CDR3 protein: CASSILQDGQETQYF
J gene: TRBJ1-4; clone size: .; V gene: TRBV7-9; D gene: .; CDR3 DNA: TGTGCCAGCAGCCGAGGACTTTCTCATGAAAAACTGTTTTTT; CDR3 protein: CASSRGLSHEKLFF
J gene: TRBJ2-1; clone size: few; V gene: TRBV5-1; D gene: TRBD2; CDR3 DNA: TGCGCCAGCAGCGGGAAGGGGGCGTTTGGGACTAGCGGGTACAATGAGCAGTTCTTC; CDR3 protein: CASSGKGAFGTSGYNEQFF
J gene: TRBJ2-5; clone size: few; V gene: TRBV6-5; D gene: .; CDR3 DNA: TGTGCCAGCAGACAGGACACTCAAGAGACCCAGTACTTC; CDR3 protein: CASRQDTQETQYF